This TCR beta chain is drawn from a study of blood T cell repertoires in COVID-19 (dated by TCRdb to 2020 to 2022). A note on the overall study: Samples from collaborators originated in the United States, Italy and Spain and spanned both the acute and convalescent phases of COVID-19. The prospective study material was composed of cDNA or gDNA derived from T cells, B-cell-depleted T cells, or PBMCs. The dataset comprised deeply sampled blood TCRbeta repertoires from subjects exposed to, actively infected with, or recovered from COVID-19. The repertoires were made available in a free public database intended to serve as a resource for research on the immune response to SARS-CoV-2. Samples came from the ongoing ImmuneRACE study (first 160 participants) plus 1,254 subjects from 6 global collaborators. Nearly every sample came with metadata listing a de-identified subject ID, COVID-19 status, age in years and sex. Where HLA class I and class II types were available, the types were taken from metadata supplied by the sample provider, not from assay-based typing.

Participants in the prospective study were enrolled through a virtual design, were aged about 18 to 90 years, and lived in approximately 24 United States geographic areas. To assign participants to cohorts, the prospective study relied on clinical history that participants themselves reported in a screening survey and a study questionnaire. In the prospective study, mobile phlebotomists collected whole blood, serum and a nasopharyngeal or oropharyngeal swab from each participant. Over a roughly 2-month period, participants in the prospective study had the option of providing additional blood draws and questionnaires. Before DNA extraction, prospective study blood samples were shipped either frozen or at room temperature. CDR3 length: 16 amino acids, cysteine to phenylalanine. Only CDR3 DNA remains: 48 bases, in frame from the first base. Cut back by 4 bases and 0 bases, the V and J ends lie 14 bases apart. For CDR1 and CDR2, the germline V gene (reference sequence) lists MNHEY and SMNVEV.

A word on this clone: Its antigen is currently not known. No base quality information exists; no much larger clone differs at one position.

TCRbeta CDR3 regions were amplified from genomic DNA using the immunoSEQ Assay, a bias-controlled multiplex PCR. Under the source paper's analysis protocol: Nucleated cell counts per sample were estimated from amplification of reference gene primers within the assay. To quantify the absolute abundance of each unique TCRbeta CDR3 rearrangement, sequence reads were collapsed and filtered. For each sample, productive Simpson clonality was calculated by taking the square root of Simpson's diversity index across productive rearrangements. Entries here come from immuneACCESS through TCRdb and include only in-frame sequences with V and J called. Some clones fail to appear in such tables; in the studies checked, an unresolved V gene covers under half of the shortfall, and the cause of the remainder is unknown. V and J calls and clone size follow that table, whereas D and trimming were derived from the DNA. The table for this sample lists fewer than 300,000 clones; about 87% of them were counted only once. More than 0.95% of the sample lies in the top ten.

On the study overall, not on this receptor specifically: The amount of clinical and demographic metadata varied by source and participant and was provided uncurated.

The sequence derives from a woman in her 40s with acute COVID-19. The sequenced material came from PBMCs or T cells enriched from blood (not recorded which). This sequence uses TRBV27 and TRBJ2-3; TRBD2 might be the D gene, on 6 matching bases. At the DNA level, the sequence is TGTGCCAGCAGTTCCCAGCCCCGGGGGAGCACAGATACGCAGTATTTT. It encodes CASSSQPRGSTDTQYF.